Listed here are 2 T cell receptor beta chains from one sample, sequenced in a study of shared clonotypes between healthy human individuals. Using immunoSEQ multiplex PCR, the repertoire was profiled, and TCRdb retains in-frame clones only, with some absent. The table records about 330,000 clones, roughly 70% of them present only once. Sequenced: memory CD4+ T cells sorted from blood. The sample's subset: CD45RA-negative fraction. These receptors came from a young man in good health.

This rearrangement joins TRBV4-1 to TRBJ2-2; weak D call: TRBD2 (7 bases). The CDR3 totals 18 residues. The germline V and J ends were trimmed by 2 bases and 7 bases, with 23 bases remaining between them. CDR1 MGHRA and CDR2 YSYEKL come from the germline V gene. The DNA of the CDR3 is TGCGCCAGCAGCCAATCCCTCGGGGGGCCGAGCCCCAACGGGGAGCTGTTTTTT. Protein sequence: CASSQSLGGPSPNGELFF.

The gene calls are TRBV15 and TRBJ2-7, with a tentative D call TRBD2 (6 bases). The V and J ends lost 5 bases and 5 bases respectively, with 22 bases between them. The V gene's germline CDR1 is LNHNV and CDR2 YYDKDF (reference sequence). There are 16 residues in the CDR3. CDR3 amino acids: CATSEKRLGFIHEQYF. The CDR3 nucleotides are TGTGCCACCAGCGAAAAGCGACTAGGTTTCATTCACGAGCAGTACTTC.